The TCR beta chain described here comes from a study of shared clonotypes between healthy human individuals. Study-level findings and limits: Rarefaction gave evidence that sorted-subset sequencing remained incomplete despite large depth. Sharing across a few donors was seen in 4% to 6.5% of naive CD4 clonotypes.

Some clones are missing from TCRdb's copy, which holds only in-frame ones; the method was immunoSEQ multiplex PCR. The table lists about 660,000 clones, approximately 79% of them singletons. In germline, CDR1 is LNHNV, CDR2 YYDKDF (reference sequence). V was pared by 3 bases and J by 1 base, with 12 bases between. This CDR3 has 15 amino acids. As concerns this clone: Its matching antigen is unknown.

The chain employs TRBV15 and TRBJ1-2; no reliable D call. The sequence came from a woman aged 25 to 39 in good health. Sequenced sample: memory CD4+ T cells sorted from blood. This sample's subset: CD45RA-negative fraction. CDR3 DNA: TGTGCCACCAGCAGGGTTTCGGAGGGTAACTATGGCTACACCTTC. As protein: CATSRVSEGNYGYTF.